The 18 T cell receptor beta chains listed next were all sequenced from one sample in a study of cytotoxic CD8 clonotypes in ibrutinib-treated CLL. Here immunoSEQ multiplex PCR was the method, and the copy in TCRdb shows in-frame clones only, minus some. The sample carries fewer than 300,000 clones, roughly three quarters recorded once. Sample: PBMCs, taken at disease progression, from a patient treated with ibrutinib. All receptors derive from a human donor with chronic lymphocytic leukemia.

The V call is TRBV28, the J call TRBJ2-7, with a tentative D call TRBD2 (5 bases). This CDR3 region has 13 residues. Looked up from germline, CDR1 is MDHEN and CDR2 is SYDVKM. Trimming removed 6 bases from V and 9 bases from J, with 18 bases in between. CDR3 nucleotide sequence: TGTGCCAGCAGGAGGCACGAACGAGGAGGGCAGTACTTC. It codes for CASRRHERGGQYF.

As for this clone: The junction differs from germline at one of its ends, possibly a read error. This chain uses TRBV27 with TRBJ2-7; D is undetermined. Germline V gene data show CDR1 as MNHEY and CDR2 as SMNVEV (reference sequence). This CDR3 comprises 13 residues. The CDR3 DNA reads TGTGCCAGCAGCATATGGATCTCCGACGAGCAGTACTTC. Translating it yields CASSIWISDEQYF.

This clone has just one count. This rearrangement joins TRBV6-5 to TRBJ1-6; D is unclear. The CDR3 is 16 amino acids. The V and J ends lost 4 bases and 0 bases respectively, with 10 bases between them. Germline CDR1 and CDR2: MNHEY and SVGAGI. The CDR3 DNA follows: TGTGCCAGCAGTTCAGGACCGAACTCCTATAATTCACCCCTCCACTTT. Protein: CASSSGPNSYNSPLHF.

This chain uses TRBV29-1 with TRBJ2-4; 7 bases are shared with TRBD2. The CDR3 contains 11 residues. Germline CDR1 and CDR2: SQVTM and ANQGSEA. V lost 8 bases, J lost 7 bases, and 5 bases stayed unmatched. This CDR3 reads CSIRLANIQYF. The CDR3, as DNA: TGCAGCATCCGACTAGCCAACATTCAGTACTTC.

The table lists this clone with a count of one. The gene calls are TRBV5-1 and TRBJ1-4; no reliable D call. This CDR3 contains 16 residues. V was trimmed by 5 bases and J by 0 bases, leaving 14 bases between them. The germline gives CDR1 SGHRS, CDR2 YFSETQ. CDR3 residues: CASRHLDGPTNEKLFF. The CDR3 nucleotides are TGCGCCAGCAGACACCTCGACGGCCCAACTAATGAAAAACTGTTTTTT.

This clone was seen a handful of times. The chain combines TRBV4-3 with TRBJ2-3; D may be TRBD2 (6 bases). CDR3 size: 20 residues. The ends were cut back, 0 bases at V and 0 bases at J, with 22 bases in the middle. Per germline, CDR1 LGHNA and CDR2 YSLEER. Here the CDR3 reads CASSQESPPPGLLSTDTQYF. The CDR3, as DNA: TGCGCCAGCAGCCAAGAGTCTCCTCCGCCGGGACTCCTAAGCACAGATACGCAGTATTTT.

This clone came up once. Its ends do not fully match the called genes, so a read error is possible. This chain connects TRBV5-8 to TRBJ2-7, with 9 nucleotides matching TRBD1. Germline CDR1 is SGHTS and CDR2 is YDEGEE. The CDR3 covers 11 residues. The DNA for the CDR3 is TGTGCCAGCAGCCCGGACAGGGGATCTGTCTTC. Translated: CASSPDRGSVF.

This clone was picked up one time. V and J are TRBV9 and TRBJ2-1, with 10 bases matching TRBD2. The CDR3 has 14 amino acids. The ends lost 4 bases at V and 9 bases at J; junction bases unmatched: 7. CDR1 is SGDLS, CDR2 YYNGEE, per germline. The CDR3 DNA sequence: TGTGCCAGCAGCCCAGGGGGACTAGCGACTGAGCAGTTCTTC. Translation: CASSPGGLATEQFF.

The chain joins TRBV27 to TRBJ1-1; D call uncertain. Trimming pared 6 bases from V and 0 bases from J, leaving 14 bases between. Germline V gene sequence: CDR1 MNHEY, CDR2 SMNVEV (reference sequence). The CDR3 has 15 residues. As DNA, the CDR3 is TGTGCCAGCAGCCGGACCGGGTTGATGAACACTGAAGCTTTCTTT. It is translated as CASSRTGLMNTEAFF.

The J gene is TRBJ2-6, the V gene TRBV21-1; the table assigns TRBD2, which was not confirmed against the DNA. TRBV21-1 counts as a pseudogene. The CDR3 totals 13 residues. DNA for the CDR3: TGTGCCAGCAGCACGTCTGGGGCCAACGTCCTGACTTTC. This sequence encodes CASSTSGANVLTF.

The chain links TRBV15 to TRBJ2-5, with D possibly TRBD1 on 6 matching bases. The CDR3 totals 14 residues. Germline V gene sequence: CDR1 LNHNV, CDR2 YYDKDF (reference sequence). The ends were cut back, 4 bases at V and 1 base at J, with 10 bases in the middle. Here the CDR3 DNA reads TGTGCCACCAGCATAGACAGGCTCCAAGAGACCCAGTACTTC. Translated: CATSIDRLQETQYF.

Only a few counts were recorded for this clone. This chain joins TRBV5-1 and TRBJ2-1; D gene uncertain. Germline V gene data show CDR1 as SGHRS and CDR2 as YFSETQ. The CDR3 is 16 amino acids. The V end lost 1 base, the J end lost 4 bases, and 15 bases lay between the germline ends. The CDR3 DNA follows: TGCGCCAGCAGCTTGAGTCCGGGTAGGTCTTACAATGAGCAGTTCTTC. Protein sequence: CASSLSPGRSYNEQFF. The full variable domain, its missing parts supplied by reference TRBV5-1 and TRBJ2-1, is KAGVTQTPRYLIKTRGQQVTLSCSPISGHRSVSWYQQTPGQGLQFLFEYFSETQRNKGNFPGRFSGRQFSNSRSEMNVSTLELGDSALYLCASSLSPGRSYNEQFFGPGTRLTVL.

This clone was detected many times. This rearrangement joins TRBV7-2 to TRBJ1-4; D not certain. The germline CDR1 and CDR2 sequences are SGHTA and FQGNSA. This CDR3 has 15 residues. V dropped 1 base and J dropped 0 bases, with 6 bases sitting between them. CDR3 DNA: TGTGCCAGCAGCTTAGATGGAGCAACTAATGAAAAACTGTTTTTT. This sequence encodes CASSLDGATNEKLFF.

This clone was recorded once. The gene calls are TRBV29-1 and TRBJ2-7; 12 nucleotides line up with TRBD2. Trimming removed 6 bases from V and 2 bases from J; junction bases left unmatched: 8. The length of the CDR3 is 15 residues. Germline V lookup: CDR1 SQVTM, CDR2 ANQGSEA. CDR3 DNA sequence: TGCAGCGTGGCGGGGACTAGCGGGTCGACCTACGAGCAGTACTTC. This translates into CSVAGTSGSTYEQYF.

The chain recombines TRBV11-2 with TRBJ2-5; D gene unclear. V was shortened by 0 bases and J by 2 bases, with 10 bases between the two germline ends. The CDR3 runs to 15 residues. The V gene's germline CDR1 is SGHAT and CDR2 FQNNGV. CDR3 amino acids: CASSLERSLQETQYF. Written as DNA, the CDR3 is TGTGCCAGCAGCTTAGAGCGGTCGCTGCAAGAGACCCAGTACTTC.

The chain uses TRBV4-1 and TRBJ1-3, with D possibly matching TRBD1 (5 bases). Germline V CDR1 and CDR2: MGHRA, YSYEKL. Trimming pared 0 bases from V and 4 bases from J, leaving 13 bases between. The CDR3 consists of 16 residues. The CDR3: CASSQDRRGSGNTIYF. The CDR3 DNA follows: TGCGCCAGCAGCCAAGATCGGAGGGGCTCAGGAAACACCATATATTTT.

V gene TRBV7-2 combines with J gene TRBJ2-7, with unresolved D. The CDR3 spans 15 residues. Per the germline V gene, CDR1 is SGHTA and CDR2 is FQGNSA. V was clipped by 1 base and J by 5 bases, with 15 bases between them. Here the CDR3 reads CASSLVGLRLDEQYF. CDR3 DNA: TGTGCCAGCAGCTTAGTAGGGCTAAGGTTGGACGAGCAGTACTTC.

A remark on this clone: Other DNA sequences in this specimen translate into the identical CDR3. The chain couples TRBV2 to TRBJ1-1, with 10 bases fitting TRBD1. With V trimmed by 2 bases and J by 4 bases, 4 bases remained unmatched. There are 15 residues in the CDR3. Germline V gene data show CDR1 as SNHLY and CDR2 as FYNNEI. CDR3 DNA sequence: TGTGCCAGCAGTGAATTGACAGGGGGCGGCACTGAAGCTTTCTTT. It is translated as CASSELTGGGTEAFF.